What follows describes a single T cell receptor (beta chain). Its cognate antigen is unknown. Treatment indicated: approximately 11-day PBMC culture with coronavirus spike peptide pools or control peptides (ViraFEST assay). These data are taken from a study of vaccination and CD4 T cells after COVID-19. Looking at the study overall: Each individual in the study obtained two doses of BNT162b2 or mRNA-1273 vaccine. Stimulation used overlapping spike peptides from SARS-CoV-2, HCoV-NL63, HCoV-OC43 and HCoV-229E. Either a CEFX pool, an HIV-1 Nef pool, or no peptide was added to control cultures.

The CDR3 runs to 13 residues. Germline CDR1 and CDR2: LNHDA and SQIVND (reference sequence). With 8 bases removed from V and 1 base from J, the gap between germline ends came to 9 bases. Sequencing of cultured CD4+ T cell DNA used the Oncomine TCR Beta short-read assay. MiXCR, applied by TCRdb to the PCR reads, yields one record per CDR3 protein. The sample holds 4,100 or so distinct CDR3 sequences, around 45% seen once. The sequenced material came from CD4+ T cells from blood, cultured in vitro. The source of this sequence is a human donor who had recovered from COVID-19. This chain uses TRBV19 with TRBJ1-3; possibly TRBD1 for D (6 bases). In DNA form, the CDR3 reads TGTGCCAGTCACAGGGATTCTGGAAACACCATATATTTT. This translates into CASHRDSGNTIYF.